The present T cell receptor beta chain was sequenced within a study of T cells in Graves' hyperthyroidism and ophthalmopathy. Authors of the study amplified TCR beta CDR3 regions from RNA transcripts. Primed by the HTBI set, a first-round RT-PCR was run on the TCR CDR3. TCRdb ran MiXCR on the multiplex PCR reads and lists one entry per CDR3 protein. The table shows fewer than 700,000 distinct CDR3 sequences, with 15% to 20% occurring only once. On the basis of clinical symptoms, serum thyroxine and TRAb, thyroid ultrasound and orbital computed tomography, diagnoses were made. Looked up from germline, CDR1 is MNHEY and CDR2 is SMNVEV (reference sequence). The trim removed 6 bases at V and 0 bases at J, leaving 4 bases unmatched. This CDR3 comprises 15 residues.

The V call is TRBV27, the J call TRBJ1-4; 7 bases match TRBD1. Sequences were obtained from blood. This sequence originates from a woman aged 25-40 years with Graves' hyperthyroidism. The CDR3 spells CASRRGRATNEKLFF. The CDR3 bases are TGTGCCAGCAGGAGGGGGCGCGCAACTAATGAAAAACTGTTTTTT.